This section outlines one T cell receptor (beta chain) sequence together with its context. The antigen remains unidentified. The V and J ends lost 5 bases and 9 bases respectively, with 11 bases between them. The CDR3 sequence is 12 residues long. CDR1 is SEHNR and CDR2 is FQNEAQ in the germline V gene (reference sequence). These data come from a study of cytomegalovirus exposure and HLA in healthy donors. Use of 60 Vbeta and 13 Jbeta primers characterized the PCR. Repertoires were generated with immunoSEQ multiplex PCR, while TCRdb's copy carries only in-frame clones and drops some. Among some 110,000 clones listed, around 80% were seen once. Study conclusions and caveats: In an earlier analysis, productive rearrangement rates for most beta V segments clustered near 87% or 30%.

The sequence was collected from a woman in her thirties or forties in good health and CMV-seronegative. Source material: PBMCs. The V call is TRBV7-9, the J call TRBJ2-1; D is possibly TRBD1 (5 bases). The CDR3 is CASSQQAPEQFF. The DNA for the CDR3 is TGTGCCAGCAGCCAACAGGCGCCTGAGCAGTTCTTC. Full variable domain (remainder filled in from reference TRBV7-9 and TRBJ2-1): DTGVSQNPRHKITKRGQNVTFRCDPISEHNRLYWYRQTLGQGPEFLTYFQNEAQLEKSRLLSDRFSAERPKGSFSTLEIQRTEQGDSAMYLCASSQQAPEQFFGPGTRLTVL.